This T cell receptor beta chain appears in the sequencing data of a study of T cells in Graves' hyperthyroidism and ophthalmopathy. About the research overall: Peripheral blood was taken when the disease was first diagnosed, before any treatment began.

RNA transcripts provided the source from which TCR beta CDR3 regions were amplified. An initial round of RT-PCR targeting the TCR CDR3 relied on the HTBI primer set. TCRdb analysed the multiplex PCR reads with MiXCR anew, one entry per CDR3 protein. The sample lists approximately 300,000 distinct CDR3 sequences, over 15% occurring once. For ophthalmopathy patients, the Clinical Activity Score was at least 3 and the NOSPECS grade at least 4; duration was under 3 months. Diagnoses were made from clinical symptoms, serum measures (thyroxine and TRAb), thyroid ultrasound and orbital computed tomography. This CDR3 is 15 amino acids long. Germline loops: CDR1 KGHDR, CDR2 SFDVKD. V lost 5 bases to trimming and J lost 1 base, with 13 bases between them. This clonotype was recorded a few times.

The chain recombines TRBV24-1 with TRBJ1-1; no definite D call. Sequencing used blood. The TCR sequence derives from a woman aged 55-75 years with Graves' ophthalmopathy. For the CDR3, the DNA is TGTGCCACCAGTGGCGGTAAGGGATCGAACACTGAAGCTTTCTTT. Translating it yields CATSGGKGSNTEAFF.